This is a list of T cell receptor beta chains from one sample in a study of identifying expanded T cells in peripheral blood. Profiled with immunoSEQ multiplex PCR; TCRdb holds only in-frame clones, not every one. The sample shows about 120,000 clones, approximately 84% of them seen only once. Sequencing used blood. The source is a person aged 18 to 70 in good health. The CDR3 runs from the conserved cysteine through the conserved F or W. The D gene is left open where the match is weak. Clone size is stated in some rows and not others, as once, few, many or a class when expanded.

CDR3: CASSSRQVYSGANVLTF
DNA: TGTGCCAGCAGCTCGAGACAGGTTTACTCTGGGGCCAACGTCCTGACTTTC
length: 17
V: TRBV5-4
J: TRBJ2-6
D: .
size: .

CDR3: CATSRDGLDGVYGYTF
DNA: TGTGCCACCAGCAGAGATGGGCTTGACGGGGTGTATGGCTACACCTTC
length: 16
V: TRBV15
J: TRBJ1-2
D: .
size: .

CDR3: CAWSRATNQPQHF
DNA: TGTGCCTGGAGTAGGGCGACCAATCAGCCCCAGCATTTT
length: 13
V: TRBV30
J: TRBJ1-5
D: .
size: .

CDR3: CASKHGDRRSNPAFF
DNA: TGTGCCAGCAAGCACGGAGACAGGCGCTCCAACCCAGCTTTCTTT
length: 15
V: TRBV6-1
J: TRBJ1-1
D: .
size: .

CDR3: CASSPYTGQASNQPQHF
DNA: TGTGCCAGCAGCCCATACACCGGACAGGCCTCCAATCAGCCCCAGCATTTT
length: 17
V: TRBV4-2
J: TRBJ1-5
D: TRBD1
size: .

CDR3: CASSLFRVGDGAEAFF
DNA: TGTGCCAGCAGCTTATTTAGAGTCGGGGATGGGGCTGAAGCTTTCTTT
length: 16
V: TRBV11-2
J: TRBJ1-1
D: .
size: .

CDR3: CASSLQGEREGYTF
DNA: TGTGCCAGCAGCTTGCAGGGGGAACGAGAAGGCTACACCTTC
length: 14
V: TRBV11-2
J: TRBJ1-2
D: TRBD1
size: once

CDR3: CASSRSTASNQPQHF
DNA: TGCGCCAGCAGCCGCTCGACAGCTAGCAATCAGCCCCAGCATTTT
length: 15
V: TRBV4-3
J: TRBJ1-5
D: .
size: .

CDR3: CASSPGRVGTDTQYF
DNA: TGTGCCAGCAGCCCCGGGAGGGTGGGCACAGATACGCAGTATTTT
length: 15
V: TRBV11-3
J: TRBJ2-3
D: TRBD2
size: .

CDR3: CASSFDSSYEQYF
DNA: TGTGCCAGCAGCTTCGACAGCTCCTACGAGCAGTACTTC
length: 13
V: TRBV7-9
J: TRBJ2-7
D: .
size: once

CDR3: CASSIGQGSETQYF
DNA: TGTGCCAGCAGCATAGGACAGGGTTCGGAGACCCAGTACTTC
length: 14
V: TRBV2
J: TRBJ2-5
D: TRBD1
size: .

CDR3: CASSINAGTGRRKLFF
DNA: TGCGCCAGCAGTATAAACGCGGGGACAGGGAGGAGGAAACTGTTTTTT
length: 16
V: TRBV5-1
J: TRBJ1-4
D: TRBD1
size: .

CDR3: CASSPPRGVNTEAFF
DNA: TGTGCCAGCAGTCCCCCCCGGGGGGTCAACACTGAAGCTTTCTTT
length: 15
V: TRBV6-5
J: TRBJ1-1
D: .
size: .

CDR3: CASSPWGGRIYNEQFF
DNA: TGCGCCAGCAGCCCGTGGGGGGGCAGAATATACAATGAGCAGTTCTTC
length: 16
V: TRBV5-1
J: TRBJ2-1
D: .
size: .

CDR3: CASSARTVMGAYNEQFF
DNA: TGTGCCAGCAGCGCCCGGACAGTCATGGGGGCATACAATGAGCAGTTCTTC
length: 17
V: TRBV9
J: TRBJ2-1
D: .
size: .

CDR3: CASSLQHQLTLHF
DNA: TGTGCCAGCAGCTTACAACACCAGCTCACCCTCCACTTT
length: 13
V: TRBV13
J: TRBJ1-6
D: .
size: .

CDR3: CASSPLLSVQGYTF
DNA: TGTGCCAGCAGCCCACTTTTGTCGGTTCAGGGCTACACCTTC
length: 14
V: TRBV7-9
J: TRBJ1-2
D: .
size: many

CDR3: CASSEEVGAENTGELFF
DNA: TGTGCCAGCAGTGAGGAGGTCGGTGCGGAGAACACCGGGGAGCTGTTTTTT
length: 17
V: TRBV25-1
J: TRBJ2-2
D: .
size: .

CDR3: CATSTDSGNTIYF
DNA: TGTGCCACGTCGACAGACTCTGGAAACACCATATATTTT
length: 13
V: TRBV10-3
J: TRBJ1-3
D: .
size: .

CDR3: CASSLAWQGAQYF
DNA: TGTGCCAGCAGCTTGGCCTGGCAGGGGGCGCAGTATTTT
length: 13
V: TRBV5-6
J: TRBJ2-3
D: TRBD1
size: .